Listed below are T cell receptor beta chains from one sample, sequenced in a study of CD8+ T cells in alopecia areata. Data came from immunoSEQ multiplex PCR; TCRdb stores just in-frame clones and leaves some out. The sample has 200,000 to 250,000 clones; around 65% are singletons. This specimen was CD4+ T cells sorted from blood, taken at week 4, from a patient treated with tofacitinib. These receptors came from a human donor with alopecia areata. Each CDR3 is given with its conserved first and last residue. D genes are given only for firm matches. Part of the rows lack a size; the others show once, few, many or a class for expanded clones.

V	length	J	size	D	CDR3	DNA
TRBV7-7	15	TRBJ2-5	-	-	CASSPIRVKDKTQYF	TGTGCTAGCAGCCCAATCCGGGTGAAGGATAAGACCCAGTACTTC
TRBV4-3	16	TRBJ1-4	-	-	CASSQEGRATNEKLFF	TGCGCCAGCAGCCAAGAGGGACGGGCAACTAATGAAAAACTGTTTTTT
TRBV6-5	15	TRBJ2-4	-	-	CASSQLGTAKNIQYF	TGTGCCAGCAGCCAGCTAGGGACAGCCAAAAACATTCAGTACTTC
TRBV18	15	TRBJ2-7	-	TRBD1	CASSTTGTGAYEQYF	TGTGCCAGCTCAACGACCGGGACAGGGGCCTACGAGCAGTACTTC
TRBV10-3	15	TRBJ2-5	-	-	CAISEGTSRGSAQYF	TGTGCCATCAGTGAGGGGACGAGCAGGGGTTCGGCCCAGTACTTC
TRBV30	15	TRBJ1-5	few	-	CAWSLLGGRNQPQHF	TGTGCCTGGAGTCTACTAGGGGGTCGCAATCAGCCCCAGCATTTT
TRBV7-2	14	TRBJ2-7	few	TRBD1	CASSPGQPVHEQYF	TGTGCCAGCAGCCCGGGACAGCCCGTCCACGAGCAGTACTTC
TRBV9	14	TRBJ2-5	-	-	CASSVQDSIETQYF	TGTGCCAGCAGCGTACAGGACTCAATTGAGACCCAGTACTTC
TRBV27	14	TRBJ1-1	-	TRBD1	CASKGGGWGTEAFF	TGTGCCAGCAAAGGAGGGGGCTGGGGCACTGAAGCTTTCTTT
TRBV5-1	14	TRBJ2-3	-	-	CASSVNRVGDTQYF	TGCGCCAGCAGCGTAAACAGGGTGGGAGATACGCAGTATTTT
TRBV7-9	13	TRBJ2-3	-	-	CASSDRVIDTQYF	TGTGCCAGCAGTGACCGGGTGATTGATACGCAGTATTTT
TRBV14	15	TRBJ2-5	once	-	CASSLSYPRRETQYF	TGTGCCAGCAGCCTATCCTACCCCCGTCGTGAGACCCAGTACTTC
TRBV4-2	16	TRBJ2-6	few	-	CASSPRGDSGANVLTF	TGTGCCAGCAGCCCTCGAGGGGACTCTGGGGCCAACGTCCTGACTTTC
TRBV30	15	TRBJ1-1	-	-	CAWTHPAVGRTEAFF	TGTGCCTGGACCCACCCGGCCGTGGGAAGGACTGAAGCTTTCTTT
TRBV30	13	TRBJ2-5	-	-	CAWGTEGQETQYF	TGTGCCTGGGGGACGGAGGGGCAAGAGACCCAGTACTTC
TRBV30	15	TRBJ2-6	-	-	CAWSTGAGGANVLTF	TGTGCCTGGAGTACTGGGGCGGGCGGGGCCAACGTCCTGACTTTC
TRBV7-9	12	TRBJ2-5	-	-	CASSLLGATGYF	TGTGCCAGCAGCCTCCTCGGTGCAACCGGGTACTTC
TRBV5-6	15	TRBJ2-3	few	TRBD1	CASSLAGTGAGTQYF	TGTGCCAGCAGCTTGGCCGGGACAGGGGCAGGTACGCAGTATTTT
TRBV29-1	14	TRBJ1-1	-	-	CSVVSRLRGTEAFF	TGCAGCGTTGTAAGTAGACTCCGGGGCACTGAAGCTTTCTTT
TRBV11-2	15	TRBJ1-5	-	TRBD1	CASSPKGASNQPQHF	TGTGCCAGCAGCCCCAAGGGGGCAAGCAATCAGCCCCAGCATTTT
TRBV29-1	11	TRBJ1-2	-	-	CSVAQFYGYTF	TGCAGCGTTGCACAGTTTTATGGCTACACCTTC
TRBV4-2	16	TRBJ2-1	-	TRBD2	CASSLPGGGGYNEQFF	TGTGCCAGCAGCTTACCCGGCGGGGGTGGGTACAATGAGCAGTTCTTC
TRBV15	15	TRBJ2-3	-	-	CATSRAASQTDTQYF	TGTGCCACCAGCAGAGCGGCCAGTCAAACAGATACGCAGTATTTT
TRBV6-1	13	TRBJ1-1	-	-	CASSYDGDSEAFF	TGTGCCAGCAGTTATGACGGAGACTCTGAAGCTTTCTTT
TRBV2	14	TRBJ1-2	-	TRBD1	CASIFDRVLTGYTF	TGTGCCAGCATTTTCGACAGGGTTTTGACGGGCTACACCTTC
TRBV30	14	TRBJ2-2	-	-	CAWKRQGNTGELFF	TGTGCCTGGAAGCGGCAGGGTAACACCGGGGAGCTGTTTTTT
TRBV2	14	TRBJ1-2	-	-	CASSEGRTLNGYTF	TGTGCCAGCAGTGAAGGCAGGACGCTCAATGGCTACACCTTC
TRBV4-2	15	TRBJ2-5	-	TRBD2	CASSQERGGQETQYF	TGTGCCAGCAGCCAAGAGCGCGGGGGCCAAGAGACCCAGTACTTC
TRBV29-1	13	TRBJ1-5	once	TRBD1	CSVVTGGNQPQHF	TGCAGCGTTGTGACAGGGGGTAATCAGCCCCAGCATTTT
TRBV30	12	TRBJ1-6	-	-	CAWSEGYSPLHF	TGTGCCTGGAGTGAGGGCTATTCACCCCTCCACTTT
TRBV14	14	TRBJ2-5	few	TRBD2	CASSQVGLAETQYF	TGTGCCAGCAGCCAAGTGGGACTAGCGGAGACCCAGTACTTC
TRBV20-1	11	TRBJ2-1	-	-	CSAPGYNEQFF	TGCAGTGCCCCTGGCTACAATGAGCAGTTCTTC
TRBV29-1	13	TRBJ2-3	-	-	CSVAGVGTDTQYF	TGCAGCGTTGCGGGGGTGGGCACAGATACGCAGTATTTT
TRBV6-5	15	TRBJ1-5	-	-	CASVPQGHSNQPQHF	TGTGCCAGCGTACCTCAGGGCCACAGCAATCAGCCCCAGCATTTT
TRBV14	16	TRBJ2-7	few	TRBD1	CASSAATTGSPYEQYF	TGTGCCAGCAGCGCTGCTACGACAGGGAGCCCCTACGAGCAGTACTTC
TRBV7-2	13	TRBJ2-5	once	-	CASSFTSTQTQYF	TGTGCCAGCAGCTTTACTAGCACCCAGACCCAGTACTTC
TRBV4-3	15	TRBJ2-6	-	-	CASSQAAPGANVLTF	TGCGCCAGCAGCCAAGCCGCTCCTGGGGCCAACGTCCTGACTTTC
TRBV4-3	17	TRBJ1-2	-	TRBD1	CASSQDTPRAGTGGYTF	TGCGCCAGCAGCCAAGATACCCCAAGGGCCGGGACAGGGGGCTACACCTTC
TRBV18	16	TRBJ2-7	-	TRBD1	CASSLTGRITSYEQYF	TGTGCCAGCTCCCTGACAGGGCGGATCACTAGCTACGAGCAGTACTTC
TRBV27	15	TRBJ2-2	-	TRBD1	CATIRQGLTTGELFF	TGTGCCACCATCAGACAGGGTTTGACCACCGGGGAGCTGTTTTTT
TRBV6-6	11	TRBJ2-1	-	-	CASSLRDEQFF	TGTGCCAGCAGCTTAAGGGATGAGCAGTTCTTC
TRBV30	14	TRBJ2-7	-	TRBD2	CAWNPSGAIYEQYF	TGTGCCTGGAACCCTAGCGGGGCGATTTACGAGCAGTACTTC
TRBV29-1	13	TRBJ1-6	once	-	CSVAVSLNSPLHF	TGCAGCGTTGCGGTCTCACTCAATTCACCCCTCCACTTT
TRBV30	13	TRBJ2-5	once	-	CAWRARGPGAQYF	TGTGCCTGGAGGGCGCGGGGGCCCGGGGCCCAGTACTTC
TRBV2	15	TRBJ2-5	-	TRBD2	CASSEITSGQETQYF	TGTGCCAGCAGTGAAATAACTAGCGGCCAAGAGACCCAGTACTTC